This T cell receptor beta chain appears in the sequencing data of a study of CD8+ T cells in alopecia areata. Following RNA extraction, reverse transcription yielded cDNA that acted as the sequencing template. Method: immunoSEQ multiplex PCR; TCRdb's copy keeps in-frame clones and lacks some. Counted here are over 150,000 clones, around 50% occurring once; the ten biggest clones make up nearly 5%. Germline V gene data show CDR1 as SGDLS and CDR2 as YYNGEE. The CDR3 has 15 residues. The junction had 6 bases not matched to a gene; V was cut back by 4 bases and J by 5 bases. Overall study findings and caveats: In lesional scalp, particularly from alopecia totalis/universalis, clonality was higher than in normal scalp.

The authors sorted CD4+ and CD8+ T cells from PBMCs. About this clone: The antigen remains undetermined.

The receptor was isolated from a human donor in good health. The sequenced material came from CD8+ T cells sorted from blood. The gene calls are TRBV9 and TRBJ1-2; 12 positions match TRBD1. This chain's CDR3 is CASSTGTGGAYGYTF. CDR3 bases: TGTGCCAGCAGCACGGGGACAGGGGGCGCGTATGGCTACACCTTC.